By frequency in the sample, the clone carrying this T cell receptor beta chain is medium-sized. The antigen remains unidentified. The record originates from a study of human T cells and chemical hapten exposure. Overall study: 2% DPC was applied to 2 cm by 2 cm of upper inner arm skin for sensitization. Study-wide results and caveats: Controls formed significantly fewer large CDR3 similarity clusters than expanded TCRs did.

Germline V gene lookup returns CDR1 DFQATT and CDR2 SNEGSKA (reference sequence). This CDR3 spans 15 amino acids. Trimming took 0 bases from V and 1 from J; bases not matched to a gene: 2. TCRdb recomputed calls from the RACE reads with MiXCR, one row per CDR3 protein. The repertoire holds 79,000 or so distinct CDR3 sequences, with approximately 35% as singletons. Time point specified: patch test 1, 2 weeks after DPC sensitization. Treatment: therapeutic diphenylcyclopropenone sensitization with weekly scalp DPC. V gene TRBV20-1 combines with J gene TRBJ2-5, with 10 bases that match TRBD2. This receptor was obtained from a man aged 35-49 years with alopecia areata. Some clones in this sample may be carry-over from other donors' samples. This specimen consisted of whole blood, obtained in connection with sensitization to the hapten diphenylcyclopropenone (DPC). CDR3 bases: TGCAGTGCTAGAGAGAGCGGGAGGGCCCAAGAGACCCAGTACTTC. Protein: CSARESGRAQETQYF.